Following are 31 T cell receptor beta chains from one sample sequenced in a study of cytomegalovirus exposure and HLA in healthy donors. PCR amplification relied on 60 Vbeta primers (plus 13 Jbeta primers). Produced via immunoSEQ multiplex PCR; TCRdb's table is partial and in-frame only. The sample yields about 160,000 clones, 60% to 80% seen once. Sequencing used PBMCs. The origin of the receptors is a man aged 55 to 70 in good health and CMV-seronegative.

The genes are TRBV2 and TRBJ1-6; TRBD1 aligns across 9 bases. This CDR3 comprises 13 residues. Germline V lookup: CDR1 SNHLY, CDR2 FYNNEI. Unmatched junction bases numbered 2, after V lost 7 bases and J lost 7 bases. Here the CDR3 DNA reads TGTGCCAGCACTGGACAGGGGAATTCACCCCTCCACTTT. Protein: CASTGQGNSPLHF.

The chain links TRBV7-9 to TRBJ2-5, with 12 bases matching TRBD2. J gave up 5 bases and V 5 bases, and 9 bases lay outside the gene matches. The V gene's germline CDR1 is SEHNR and CDR2 FQNEAQ (reference sequence). The CDR3 is 16 residues long. The CDR3 nucleotides read TGTGCCAGCAGCCCTAGACTAGCGGGAGCCTCCGAGACCCAGTACTTC. It codes for CASSPRLAGASETQYF.

This clone has a single count. A read error may produce the germline difference seen at one junction end. The rearrangement joins TRBV7-9 to TRBJ2-1; no firm D call. Per germline, CDR1 SEHNR and CDR2 FQNEAQ (reference sequence). The CDR3 totals 15 residues. The CDR3 nucleotides read TGTGCCAGCAGGTTAGATACTACTCTCTACAATGAGCAGTTCTTC. This gives the protein CASRLDTTLYNEQFF. Looking up the rest from reference TRBV7-9 and TRBJ2-1 gives the full variable domain: DTGVSQNPRHKITKRGQNVTFRCDPISEHNRLYWYRQTLGQGPEFLTYFQNEAQLEKSRLLSDRFSAERPKGSFSTLEIQRTEQGDSAMYLCASRLDTTLYNEQFFGPGTRLTVL.

The chain has TRBV1 and TRBJ2-7; the table's TRBD2 call for D was not verified on the DNA. TRBV1 is noted as a pseudogene. This CDR3 is 19 amino acids long. The CDR3 here is CTSSQEGIPKREGSYEQYF. The CDR3 region has the DNA TGCACCAGCAGCCAAGAGGGAATCCCCAAGCGGGAGGGCTCCTACGAGCAGTACTTC.

The rearrangement uses TRBV7-8 and TRBJ1-4, with 9 bases matching TRBD1. This CDR3 is built from 15 residues. Germline V gene lookup returns CDR1 SGHVS and CDR2 FQNEAQ. The V and J ends lost 4 bases and 8 bases, in that order; junction bases with no gene match: 8. For the CDR3, the DNA is TGTGCCAGCAGCTCAACGTTCGGGACAGGGGAAAAACTGTTTTTT. It specifies CASSSTFGTGEKLFF.

This chain uses TRBV7-9 with TRBJ2-5, with 14 bases fitting TRBD2. Germline V lookup: CDR1 SEHNR, CDR2 FQNEAQ (reference sequence). CDR3 length: 19 residues. J gave up 1 base and V 1 base, and 8 bases lay outside the gene matches. CDR3 coding DNA: TGTGCCAGCAGCTTAGGTCTGACTAGCGGGAGGGAAACCCAAGAGACCCAGTACTTC. It codes for CASSLGLTSGRETQETQYF.

The V call is TRBV10-3, the J call TRBJ2-5, with TRBD1 matching 12 bases. Trimming cost V 10 bases and J 4 bases; bases outside gene matches: 7. This CDR3 contains 14 residues. Germline loops: CDR1 ENHRY, CDR2 SYGVKD. This CDR3 is CATRGDRGRETQYF. CDR3 bases: TGTGCCACCCGGGGGGACAGGGGGCGAGAGACCCAGTACTTC.

This sequence joins TRBV23-1 and TRBJ2-5; tentatively, D is TRBD1 (5 bases). TRBV23-1 is recorded as an ORF, its role being uncertain. Trimming left V 6 bases short and J 5 bases short, with 22 bases between. The length of the CDR3 is 16 residues. Written as DNA, the CDR3 is TGCGCCAGCAGCCATAAATTAGACCCAAACAGGGAGACCCAGTACTTC. This gives the protein CASSHKLDPNRETQYF.

This clone was seen a few times. V and J are TRBV4-3 and TRBJ1-1, with D perhaps matching TRBD1 (6 bases). The CDR3 spans 16 residues. Germline V CDR1 and CDR2: LGHNA, YSLEER. V lost 0 bases to trimming and J lost 6 bases, with 17 bases between them. The CDR3 sequence: CASSQDAGGRVAEAFF. DNA of the CDR3: TGCGCCAGCAGCCAAGACGCTGGGGGCCGGGTGGCTGAAGCTTTCTTT.

The gene calls are TRBV5-1 and TRBJ1-1; the match to TRBD1 covers 7 bases. Germline V gives CDR1 SGHRS, CDR2 YFSETQ. The V and J ends lost 4 bases and 5 bases, in that order; junction bases with no gene match: 11. CDR3 length equals 15 residues. The chain's CDR3 is CASSLQGGAATEAFF. The CDR3, as DNA: TGCGCCAGCAGCCTGCAGGGGGGCGCGGCTACTGAAGCTTTCTTT.

The chain combines TRBV15 with TRBJ2-1; 9 nucleotides match TRBD2. V was clipped by 5 bases and J by 7 bases; unmatched bases: 9. This CDR3 has 15 residues. From germline, CDR1 is LNHNV and CDR2 YYDKDF (reference sequence). CDR3 loop: CATSAQREVANEQFF. The CDR3 coding sequence is TGTGCCACCAGCGCACAGCGGGAGGTTGCGAATGAGCAGTTCTTC.

The chain has TRBV4-1 and TRBJ2-5; 13 bases match TRBD2. V was clipped by 1 base and J by 7 bases; unmatched bases: 12. This CDR3 spans 18 amino acids. Germline V lookup: CDR1 MGHRA, CDR2 YSYEKL. The CDR3 is CASSQGATSGGTQATQYF. The CDR3 DNA reads as TGCGCCAGCAGCCAAGGGGCGACTAGCGGGGGGACACAGGCGACCCAGTACTTC.

This sequence joins TRBV4-1 and TRBJ2-1, with 12 nucleotides matching TRBD2. V shed 1 base, J shed 3 bases, and the junction held 1 base outside the gene matches. The CDR3 loop spans 16 amino acids. Germline CDR1 reads MGHRA; CDR2 reads YSYEKL. CDR3: CASSQGTSGVYNEQFF. The CDR3 bases are TGCGCCAGCAGCCAAGGGACTAGCGGGGTCTACAATGAGCAGTTCTTC.

The chain joins TRBV28 to TRBJ2-5, with 7 positions matching TRBD1. The J call is in doubt because the DNA end fits TRBJ2-7 better. The CDR3 consists of 14 residues. CDR1 is MDHEN and CDR2 is SYDVKM in the germline V gene. The CDR3 loop reads CASTKDRSSYEQYF. The CDR3 DNA reads as TGTGCCAGCACCAAGGACAGGAGCTCCTACGAGCAGTACTTC.

This chain joins TRBV29-1 and TRBJ2-1; a weak D match, TRBD1 (6 bases). V was cut by 4 bases and J by 2 bases, with 15 bases left in between. CDR1 and CDR2 (germline): SQVTM, ANQGSEA. CDR3 length: 15 residues. The CDR3 is CSVVAGDNPYNEQFF. CDR3 bases: TGCAGCGTTGTGGCAGGGGATAACCCCTACAATGAGCAGTTCTTC.

The CDR3: CASGLDQAGELFF. Here the CDR3 DNA reads TGTGCTAGTGGTTTGGACCAGGCCGGGGAGCTGTTTTTT. The chain couples TRBV12-5 to TRBJ2-2; D unresolved. Germline values: CDR1 LGHNT, CDR2 FRNRAP. The CDR3 is made up of 13 amino acids. Trimming removed 1 base at V and 6 bases at J, with 6 bases between.

The chain links TRBV19 to TRBJ1-6, with D hard to call. The germline V gene encodes CDR1 LNHDA and CDR2 SQIVND (reference sequence). V was trimmed by 3 bases and J by 7 bases, leaving 13 bases between them. The CDR3 runs to 15 residues. CDR3 in DNA: TGTGCCAGTAGTATGTTGCACGAACTAAATTCACCCCTCCACTTT. It specifies CASSMLHELNSPLHF.

The rearrangement uses TRBV27 and TRBJ1-4; D remains unclear. This CDR3 spans 16 amino acids. Trimming removed 3 bases from V and 2 bases from J, with 13 bases in between. Germline CDR1 reads MNHEY; CDR2 reads SMNVEV (reference sequence). Here the CDR3 reads CASSLQLATTNEKLFF. CDR3 nucleotides: TGTGCCAGCAGTTTGCAACTTGCAACCACTAATGAAAAACTGTTTTTT.

The CDR3 region has the DNA TGCGCCAGCAGCCAAGAGCTTTTGCGGGAGTCAAATGAGCAGTTCTTC. Its translation is CASSQELLRESNEQFF. The chain is built from TRBV4-3 and TRBJ2-1; TRBD2 matches at 7 bases. Germline CDR1 is LGHNA and CDR2 is YSLEER. This CDR3 comprises 16 residues. J lost 7 bases, V lost 0 bases, and 9 bases had no gene match.

The chain couples TRBV2 to TRBJ2-5; D perhaps matches TRBD2 (6 bases). V was clipped by 3 bases and J by 5 bases, with 10 bases between them. Germline V CDR1 and CDR2: SNHLY, FYNNEI. The CDR3 totals 13 residues. For the CDR3, the DNA is TGTGCCAGCAGTGAGGTGGGGAGGGAGACCCAGTACTTC. Amino acids: CASSEVGRETQYF. Together with reference TRBV2 and TRBJ2-5, the CDR3 gives the full variable domain: EPEVTQTPSHQVTQMGQEVILRCVPISNHLYFYWYRQILGQKVEFLVSFYNNEISEKSEIFDDQFSVERPDGSNFTLKIRSTKLEDSAMYFCASSEVGRETQYFGPGTRLLVL.

The table lists this clone with a few counts. The chain joins TRBV6-5 to TRBJ1-2, with TRBD1 matching over 10 bases. Unmatched junction bases numbered 4, after V lost 5 bases and J lost 7 bases. CDR1 is MNHEY and CDR2 is SVGAGI in the germline V gene. The CDR3 spans 13 residues. This chain's CDR3 is CASSEGTGVGYTF. The CDR3 DNA sequence: TGTGCCAGCAGTGAGGGGACAGGGGTTGGCTACACCTTC.

This clone appeared a single time. The junction departs from germline at one end; a sequencing error may be responsible. CDR3 DNA: TGTTCCAGCAGCTTACGGGGACAGAGAAGCTATGGCTACACCTTC. It codes for CSSSLRGQRSYGYTF. This chain connects TRBV7-9 to TRBJ1-2, with 7 bases aligning to TRBD1. This CDR3 comprises 15 residues. Germline CDR1 and CDR2: SEHNR and FQNEAQ (reference sequence).

This clone appeared a single time. J is TRBJ2-5 and V is TRBV7-6, with a possible D match to TRBD1 (5 bases). The CDR3 has 14 amino acids. The ends were cut back, 1 base at V and 4 bases at J, with 10 bases in the middle. CDR1 is SGHVS, CDR2 FNYEAQ, per germline. The CDR3 bases are TGTGCCAGCAGCTTAGGACAGCCCCCAGAGACCCAGTACTTC. Translating gives CASSLGQPPETQYF.

The V call is TRBV27, the J call TRBJ2-3, with D possibly being TRBD2 (6 bases). Germline lookup yields CDR1 MNHEY and CDR2 SMNVEV (reference sequence). CDR3 length: 14 residues. The V end lost 8 bases, the J end lost 0 bases, and 12 bases lay between the germline ends. The CDR3, as DNA: TGTGCCAGCGATAAGCTAGCGAGCACAGATACGCAGTATTTT. This gives the protein CASDKLASTDTQYF.

Concerning this clone: One junction end does not reproduce the germline sequence, and a read error may be involved. The chain combines TRBV4-1 with TRBJ1-2, with D perhaps matching TRBD1 (5 bases). The V gene's germline CDR1 is MGHRA and CDR2 YSYEKL. This CDR3 comprises 16 residues. The CDR3 DNA reads as TGCGCCAGCAGACAAGATCGGCTGGGCAGGGTCGACGGCTACACCTTC. Its protein product is CASRQDRLGRVDGYTF.

The rearrangement joins TRBV6-5 to TRBJ2-5; 9 bases are shared with TRBD1. The J segment lost 4 bases and the V segment lost 2 bases, leaving 8 bases of the junction unmatched. Germline loops: CDR1 MNHEY, CDR2 SVGAGI. The CDR3 covers 16 residues. CDR3 nucleotide sequence: TGTGCCAGCAGTTACACATCCGGGACAGGGTCAGAGACCCAGTACTTC. Protein sequence: CASSYTSGTGSETQYF.

The chain is built from TRBV2 and TRBJ1-5, with TRBD1 matching over 11 bases. Germline V gene lookup returns CDR1 SNHLY and CDR2 FYNNEI. V shed 6 bases and J 6 bases; nucleotides not matched to a gene: 7. This CDR3 region has 15 residues. The CDR3 DNA reads TGTGCCAGCAGGGGGGGACAGGGGGTCAGTCAGCCCCAGCATTTT. Its translation is CASRGGQGVSQPQHF.

The chain couples TRBV18 to TRBJ1-4, with D unresolved. Germline CDR1 and CDR2: KGHSH and LQKENI. The V end lost 3 bases, the J end lost 4 bases, and 12 bases lay between the germline ends. The CDR3 is 15 residues long. CDR3 in DNA: TGTGCCAGCTCACCGCCGACTCTCGTTAATGAAAAACTGTTTTTT. Its translation: CASSPPTLVNEKLFF. The full variable domain, in which reference TRBV18 and TRBJ1-4 provide the parts outside the CDR3, is NAGVMQNPRHLVRRRGQEARLRCSPMKGHSHVYWYRQLPEEGLKFMVYLQKENIIDESGMPKERFSAEFPKEGPSILRIQQVVRGDSAAYFCASSPPTLVNEKLFFGSGTQLSVL.

Points on this clone: One junction end disagrees with the germline gene, perhaps due to a read error. The chain has TRBV7-9 and TRBJ2-7, with a weak D call TRBD2 (5 bases). Germline V CDR1 and CDR2: SEHNR, FQNEAQ (reference sequence). The CDR3 loop spans 16 amino acids. The CDR3 region has the DNA TGTTCCAGCAGCTTAGCGACTGGAGGCAAATCCTACGAGCAGTACTTC. It translates to CSSSLATGGKSYEQYF.

The chain carries TRBV5-1 and TRBJ1-6, with 9 nucleotides matching TRBD1. Germline V gene lookup returns CDR1 SGHRS and CDR2 YFSETQ. There are 15 residues in the CDR3. After removal of 0 bases from V and 9 bases from J, the junction contained 4 bases not matched to a gene. For the CDR3, the DNA is TGCGCCAGCAGCTTGGCTTGGACAGGGGTTTCACCCCTCCACTTT. Translating gives CASSLAWTGVSPLHF.

J is TRBJ2-1 and V is TRBV7-3; TRBD1 agrees at 8 bases. The CDR3 totals 14 residues. After removal of 3 bases from V and 6 bases from J, the junction contained 4 bases not matched to a gene. Germline assignment: CDR1 SGHTA and CDR2 FQGTGA. This chain's CDR3 is CASSLGQVGNEQFF. The CDR3 DNA reads as TGTGCCAGCAGCTTGGGACAGGTGGGCAATGAGCAGTTCTTC.